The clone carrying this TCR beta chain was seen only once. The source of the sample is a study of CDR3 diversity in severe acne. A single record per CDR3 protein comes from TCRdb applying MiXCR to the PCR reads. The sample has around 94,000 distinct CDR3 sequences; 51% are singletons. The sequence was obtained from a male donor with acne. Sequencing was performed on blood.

The CDR3 DNA reads TGCAGCGTTATACAGGGTAGCAATCAGCCCCAGCATTTT. Its translation: CSVIQGSNQPQHF. The rearrangement links TRBV29-1 to TRBJ1-5; a weak D match, TRBD1 (6 bases). The V end lost 5 bases, the J end lost 0 bases, and 8 bases lay between the germline ends. Germline V gene sequence: CDR1 SQVTM, CDR2 ANQGSEA. This CDR3 is 13 amino acids long.